The rows below give T cell receptor beta chains drawn from one sample of a study of cytomegalovirus exposure and HLA in healthy donors. Produced via immunoSEQ multiplex PCR; TCRdb's table is partial and in-frame only. This table holds 100,000 to 150,000 clones, approximately 78% found once. Sequencing was performed on PBMCs. These receptor sequences come from a female donor in good health and CMV-seronegative. Both conserved end residues are part of each CDR3. Each record gives: clone size, J gene, D gene, V gene, CDR3 protein, CDR3 DNA. D genes are given only for firm matches. A row's size may be missing; if present it is once, few, many or a size class.

size: .
J: TRBJ1-2
D: .
V: TRBV7-2
CDR3: CASSLATAFNYGYTF
DNA: TGTGCCAGCAGCTTAGCCACAGCATTTAACTATGGCTACACCTTC

size: .
J: TRBJ1-4
D: .
V: TRBV10-3
CDR3: CASRGGPNEKLFF
DNA: TGTGCCTCCCGGGGAGGGCCAAATGAAAAACTGTTTTTT

size: .
J: TRBJ2-7
D: .
V: TRBV6-5
CDR3: CASSYRGMNYEQYF
DNA: TGTGCCAGCAGTTATCGCGGGATGAACTACGAGCAGTACTTC

size: .
J: TRBJ2-3
D: TRBD2
V: TRBV5-1
CDR3: CASSREGRPDTQYF
DNA: TGCGCCAGCAGCCGGGAGGGCCGGCCAGATACGCAGTATTTT

size: .
J: TRBJ2-1
D: .
V: TRBV9
CDR3: CASSPRTEFNEQFF
DNA: TGTGCCAGCAGCCCTCGGACAGAGTTTAATGAGCAGTTCTTC

size: .
J: TRBJ2-1
D: .
V: TRBV28
CDR3: CASSGRTVPNNEQFF
DNA: TGTGCCAGCAGTGGCCGGACAGTGCCCAACAATGAGCAGTTCTTC

size: .
J: TRBJ2-3
D: .
V: TRBV6-1
CDR3: CASSDGRGADTQYF
DNA: TGTGCCAGCAGTGATGGCAGGGGAGCAGATACGCAGTATTTT

size: .
J: TRBJ1-3
D: .
V: TRBV13
CDR3: CASSLAPSSGNTIYF
DNA: TGTGCCAGCAGCTTAGCACCGAGCTCTGGAAACACCATATATTTT

size: .
J: TRBJ2-3
D: TRBD1
V: TRBV7-3
CDR3: CASSFLGQALYF
DNA: TGTGCCAGCAGCTTCTTGGGACAGGCTTTATATTTT

size: once
J: TRBJ2-2
D: TRBD2
V: TRBV4-3
CDR3: CASSRSAAGGPGTGELFF
DNA: TGCGCCAGCAGCCGTTCGGCAGCGGGAGGGCCAGGCACCGGGGAGCTGTTTTTT

size: .
J: TRBJ2-7
D: .
V: TRBV6-5
CDR3: CASSPYRDKDYEQYF
DNA: TGTGCCAGCAGCCCCTATCGGGACAAAGACTACGAGCAGTACTTC

size: .
J: TRBJ2-7
D: TRBD1
V: TRBV28
CDR3: CASSPGQVSYEQYF
DNA: TGTGCCAGCAGTCCGGGACAGGTCTCCTACGAGCAGTACTTC

size: .
J: TRBJ2-1
D: .
V: TRBV4-1
CDR3: CASSQAYRGSYNEQFF
DNA: TGCGCCAGCAGCCAAGCATATAGGGGGTCCTACAATGAGCAGTTCTTC

size: .
J: TRBJ1-2
D: .
V: TRBV19
CDR3: CASSAAGRNSGYTF
DNA: TGTGCCAGTAGTGCCGCGGGAAGGAATTCTGGCTACACCTTC

size: .
J: TRBJ2-7
D: .
V: TRBV4-2
CDR3: CASSQDSGGAEQYF
DNA: TGTGCCAGCAGCCAAGATTCGGGGGGCGCCGAGCAGTACTTC

size: .
J: TRBJ2-3
D: TRBD2
V: TRBV5-6
CDR3: CASSLYRLAGEGTQYF
DNA: TGTGCCAGCAGCTTGTATCGGCTAGCGGGAGAAGGTACGCAGTATTTT

size: .
J: TRBJ1-2
D: TRBD1
V: TRBV9
CDR3: CASSVALGQGGYGYTF
DNA: TGTGCCAGCAGCGTAGCCCTTGGACAGGGAGGCTATGGCTACACCTTC

size: .
J: TRBJ2-7
D: .
V: TRBV9
CDR3: CASSQNRVSYEQYF
DNA: TGTGCCAGCAGCCAGAACAGGGTTTCCTACGAGCAGTACTTC

size: once
J: TRBJ2-1
D: TRBD2
V: TRBV5-8
CDR3: CASSLGLAGGNEQFF
DNA: TGTGCCAGCAGCTTAGGTCTAGCGGGAGGAAATGAGCAGTTCTTC

size: .
J: TRBJ2-5
D: TRBD2
V: TRBV2
CDR3: CASKTSGAQETQYF
DNA: TGTGCCAGCAAGACTAGCGGGGCACAAGAGACCCAGTACTTC

size: .
J: TRBJ2-7
D: TRBD2
V: TRBV9
CDR3: CASSGSGTSGEQYF
DNA: TGTGCCAGCAGCGGCAGCGGGACCTCCGGCGAGCAGTACTTC

size: .
J: TRBJ2-5
D: TRBD1
V: TRBV30
CDR3: CAWSLQGETQYF
DNA: TGTGCCTGGAGTTTACAGGGGGAGACCCAGTACTTC

size: .
J: TRBJ2-7
D: TRBD1
V: TRBV6-4
CDR3: CASRYKTGGSSYEQYF
DNA: TGTGCCAGCAGGTATAAGACAGGGGGTAGCTCCTACGAGCAGTACTTC

size: .
J: TRBJ1-2
D: .
V: TRBV29-1
CDR3: CSVEGRGNGYTF
DNA: TGCAGCGTTGAGGGGAGGGGAAATGGCTACACCTTC

size: .
J: TRBJ2-1
D: TRBD2
V: TRBV11-3
CDR3: CASSSGGGYYNEQFF
DNA: TGTGCCAGCAGCTCGGGGGGGGGTTATTACAATGAGCAGTTCTTC

size: few
J: TRBJ2-7
D: .
V: TRBV28
CDR3: CATKKTGGTLSYEQYF
DNA: TGTGCCACCAAAAAGACGGGCGGGACGCTCTCCTACGAGCAGTACTTC

size: .
J: TRBJ2-7
D: .
V: TRBV27
CDR3: CASSFSEGVGPEQYF
DNA: TGTGCCAGCAGTTTCTCGGAAGGTGTGGGGCCCGAGCAGTACTTC

size: few
J: TRBJ1-1
D: .
V: TRBV19
CDR3: CASSIMAGAGTEAFF
DNA: TGTGCCAGTAGTATAATGGCAGGCGCAGGAACTGAAGCTTTCTTT

size: .
J: TRBJ1-2
D: .
V: TRBV7-6
CDR3: CASSLGRSGYTF
DNA: TGTGCCAGCAGCTTGGGCCGGTCTGGCTACACCTTC

size: few
J: TRBJ2-5
D: .
V: TRBV4-2
CDR3: CASSLLREGAGETQYF
DNA: TGTGCCAGCAGCCTTTTACGGGAGGGGGCCGGGGAGACCCAGTACTTC

size: .
J: TRBJ2-7
D: TRBD1
V: TRBV18
CDR3: CASSPDRGEQYF
DNA: TGTGCCAGCTCACCAGACAGGGGAGAGCAGTACTTC

size: .
J: TRBJ2-3
D: .
V: TRBV18
CDR3: CASSRTVDSADTQYF
DNA: TGTGCCAGCTCACGCACCGTCGACAGTGCAGATACGCAGTATTTT